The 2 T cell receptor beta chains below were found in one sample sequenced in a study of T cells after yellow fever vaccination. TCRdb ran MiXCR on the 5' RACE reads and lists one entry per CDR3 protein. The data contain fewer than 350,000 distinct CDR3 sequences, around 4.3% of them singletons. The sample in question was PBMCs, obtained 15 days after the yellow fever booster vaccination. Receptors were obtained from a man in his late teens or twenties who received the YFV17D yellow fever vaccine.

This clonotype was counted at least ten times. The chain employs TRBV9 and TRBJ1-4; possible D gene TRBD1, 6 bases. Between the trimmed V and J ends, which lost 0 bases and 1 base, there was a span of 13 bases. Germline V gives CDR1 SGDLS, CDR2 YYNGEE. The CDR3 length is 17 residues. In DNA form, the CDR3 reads TGTGCCAGCAGCGTAGAGGGGGATGGTGGAACTAATGAAAAACTGTTTTTT. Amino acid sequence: CASSVEGDGGTNEKLFF. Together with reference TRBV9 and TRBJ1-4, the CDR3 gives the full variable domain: DSGVTQTPKHLITATGQRVTLRCSPRSGDLSVYWYQQSLDQGLQFLIQYYNGEERAKGNILERFSAQQFPDLHSELNLSSLELGDSALYFCASSVEGDGGTNEKLFFGSGTQLSVL.

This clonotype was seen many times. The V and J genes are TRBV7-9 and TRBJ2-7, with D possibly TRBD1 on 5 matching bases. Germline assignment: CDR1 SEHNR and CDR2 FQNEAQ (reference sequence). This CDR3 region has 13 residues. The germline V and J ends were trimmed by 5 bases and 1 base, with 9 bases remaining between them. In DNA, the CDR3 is TGTGCCAGCAGCAAACAGGTATCCTACGAGCAGTACGTC. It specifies CASSKQVSYEQYV.